This TCR beta chain was captured in a study of T cells in Graves' hyperthyroidism and ophthalmopathy. As concerns this clonotype: Its target is not known.

The CDR3 is made up of 14 amino acids. Germline V gene sequence: CDR1 DFQATT, CDR2 SNEGSKA (reference sequence). V lost 6 bases to trimming and J lost 6 bases, with 17 bases between them. Amplification of TCR beta CDR3 regions used RNA as the template. The TCR CDR3 first-round RT-PCR relied on the HTBI primer set. Using its own MiXCR run on the multiplex PCR reads, TCRdb lists one record per CDR3 protein. The sample has some 760,000 distinct CDR3 sequences, 12% to 15% seen once. General study results and limits: Most expanded thyroid clonotypes above 0.001 also appeared in blood.

Sequencing input: blood. The chain is built from TRBV20-1 and TRBJ1-4; D may be TRBD1 (6 bases). The TCR comes from a woman between 18 and 30 years old with Graves' hyperthyroidism. The CDR3 sequence is CSAGAGEADEKLFF. CDR3 DNA: TGCAGTGCGGGGGCAGGGGAGGCCGATGAAAAACTGTTTTTT.